The rows below give T cell receptor beta chains drawn from one sample of a study of shared clonotypes between healthy human individuals. Clones were sequenced by immunoSEQ multiplex PCR, and TCRdb holds only the in-frame ones, with some missing. The sample lists roughly 2 million clones, approximately 96% occurring once. Sequenced: naive CD4+ T cells sorted from blood. Receptor source: a man aged 18 to 29 in good health. Each CDR3 is given with its conserved first and last residue. The order of the fields is clone size, D gene, V gene, J gene, CDR3 protein, CDR3 DNA. A D gene is named only where the DNA matches it firmly. Clone size is shown for a subset of rows, as once, few, many or a class of expanded clone.

clone size: NA; D gene: NA; V gene: TRBV30; J gene: TRBJ1-4; CDR3 protein: CAWSGGSTNEKLFF; CDR3 DNA: TGTGCCTGGAGTGGGGGGTCAACTAATGAAAAACTGTTTTTT
clone size: NA; D gene: NA; V gene: TRBV9; J gene: TRBJ1-3; CDR3 protein: CASSVGSKGNTIYF; CDR3 DNA: TGTGCCAGCAGCGTAGGATCAAAAGGAAACACCATATATTTT
clone size: NA; D gene: NA; V gene: TRBV5-1; J gene: TRBJ2-5; CDR3 protein: CASSFPDPGETQYF; CDR3 DNA: TGCGCCAGCAGCTTCCCTGACCCGGGGGAGACCCAGTACTTC
clone size: NA; D gene: NA; V gene: TRBV5-6; J gene: TRBJ1-4; CDR3 protein: CASSWDKREKLFF; CDR3 DNA: TGTGCCAGCAGCTGGGACAAGAGGGAAAAACTGTTTTTT
clone size: NA; D gene: NA; V gene: TRBV12-2; J gene: TRBJ2-7; CDR3 protein: CASRFVSPQGTGEQYF; CDR3 DNA: TGTGCAAGTCGCTTCGTATCCCCCCAGGGAACGGGTGAGCAGTACTTC
clone size: NA; D gene: NA; V gene: TRBV7-8; J gene: TRBJ2-2; CDR3 protein: CASSLRTTNTGELFF; CDR3 DNA: TGTGCCAGCAGCTTAAGGACTACAAACACCGGGGAGCTGTTTTTT
clone size: NA; D gene: NA; V gene: TRBV29-1; J gene: TRBJ1-1; CDR3 protein: CSVGTEARTEAFF; CDR3 DNA: TGCAGCGTTGGGACAGAGGCAAGGACTGAAGCTTTCTTT
clone size: NA; D gene: TRBD1; V gene: TRBV19; J gene: TRBJ1-5; CDR3 protein: CASSIRTGGRQPQHF; CDR3 DNA: TGTGCCAGTAGTATTCGGACAGGGGGCAGGCAGCCCCAGCATTTT
clone size: NA; D gene: NA; V gene: TRBV5-5; J gene: TRBJ1-3; CDR3 protein: CASSLWAAGPGNTIYF; CDR3 DNA: TGTGCCAGCAGCCTATGGGCGGCAGGGCCGGGAAACACCATATATTTT
clone size: NA; D gene: NA; V gene: TRBV7-2; J gene: TRBJ1-1; CDR3 protein: CASSLGGGTEAFF; CDR3 DNA: TGTGCCAGCAGCTTAGGCGGGGGGACTGAAGCTTTCTTT
clone size: NA; D gene: NA; V gene: TRBV30; J gene: TRBJ1-1; CDR3 protein: CAWSGVRGTEAFF; CDR3 DNA: TGTGCCTGGAGTGGAGTTCGGGGGACTGAAGCTTTCTTT
clone size: NA; D gene: NA; V gene: TRBV10-3; J gene: TRBJ2-7; CDR3 protein: CAISEGGIYEQYF; CDR3 DNA: TGTGCCATCAGCGAGGGGGGTATTTACGAGCAGTACTTC
clone size: NA; D gene: NA; V gene: TRBV4-1; J gene: TRBJ2-7; CDR3 protein: CASSLRNWKEGYEQYF; CDR3 DNA: TGCGCCAGCAGCCTACGGAACTGGAAAGAGGGTTACGAGCAGTACTTC
clone size: NA; D gene: NA; V gene: TRBV2; J gene: TRBJ2-1; CDR3 protein: CASREDVGNEQFF; CDR3 DNA: TGTGCCAGCAGGGAGGACGTGGGCAATGAGCAGTTCTTC
clone size: NA; D gene: NA; V gene: TRBV6-5; J gene: TRBJ2-7; CDR3 protein: CASSYLTGPYEQYF; CDR3 DNA: TGTGCCAGCAGTTACTTGACAGGACCCTACGAGCAGTACTTC
clone size: NA; D gene: NA; V gene: TRBV10-3; J gene: TRBJ1-5; CDR3 protein: CAISDGAGYSNQPQHF; CDR3 DNA: TGTGCCATCAGTGACGGGGCAGGGTATAGCAATCAGCCCCAGCATTTT
clone size: NA; D gene: NA; V gene: TRBV4-1; J gene: TRBJ2-3; CDR3 protein: CASSQGTYSLSTDTQYF; CDR3 DNA: TGCGCCAGCAGCCAAGGGACCTACAGCCTTAGCACAGATACGCAGTATTTT
clone size: NA; D gene: NA; V gene: TRBV7-9; J gene: TRBJ1-6; CDR3 protein: CASSPGSYNSPLHF; CDR3 DNA: TGTGCCAGCAGCCCTGGAAGTTATAATTCACCCCTCCACTTT
clone size: NA; D gene: NA; V gene: TRBV19; J gene: TRBJ1-1; CDR3 protein: CASIAQSNTEAFF; CDR3 DNA: TGTGCCAGTATAGCACAATCGAACACTGAAGCTTTCTTT
clone size: NA; D gene: TRBD1; V gene: TRBV6-1; J gene: TRBJ1-2; CDR3 protein: CASSVRLGQTYGYTF; CDR3 DNA: TGTGCCAGCAGTGTTCGCTTGGGACAGACTTATGGCTACACCTTC
clone size: NA; D gene: TRBD1; V gene: TRBV10-3; J gene: TRBJ2-7; CDR3 protein: CAISDSAGGYEQYF; CDR3 DNA: TGTGCCATCAGTGACAGTGCAGGGGGCTACGAGCAGTACTTC
clone size: NA; D gene: NA; V gene: TRBV15; J gene: TRBJ2-1; CDR3 protein: CATSRDATGTARPYNEQFF; CDR3 DNA: TGTGCCACCAGCAGGGACGCCACCGGGACTGCACGGCCTTACAATGAGCAGTTCTTC
clone size: NA; D gene: NA; V gene: TRBV6-6; J gene: TRBJ1-1; CDR3 protein: CASSYGQNTEAFF; CDR3 DNA: TGTGCCAGCAGTTACGGGCAGAACACTGAAGCTTTCTTT
clone size: NA; D gene: NA; V gene: TRBV6-6; J gene: TRBJ1-1; CDR3 protein: CASSYGTVNTEAFF; CDR3 DNA: TGTGCCAGCAGTTATGGGACGGTGAACACTGAAGCTTTCTTT
clone size: NA; D gene: NA; V gene: TRBV19; J gene: TRBJ2-7; CDR3 protein: CASSSPRDNPYEQYF; CDR3 DNA: TGTGCCAGTAGTTCACCCCGGGACAATCCCTACGAGCAGTACTTC
clone size: NA; D gene: NA; V gene: TRBV5-1; J gene: TRBJ1-3; CDR3 protein: CASSLVAGVGNTIYF; CDR3 DNA: TGCGCCAGCAGCTTGGTAGCAGGGGTAGGAAACACCATATATTTT
clone size: NA; D gene: NA; V gene: TRBV6-5; J gene: TRBJ2-4; CDR3 protein: CASSSSSGRNIQYF; CDR3 DNA: NA
clone size: NA; D gene: NA; V gene: TRBV11-3; J gene: TRBJ2-7; CDR3 protein: CASSLRGYEQYF; CDR3 DNA: TGTGCCAGCAGCTTACGGGGGTACGAGCAGTACTTC
clone size: NA; D gene: NA; V gene: TRBV11-2; J gene: TRBJ1-1; CDR3 protein: CASSYREMNTEAFF; CDR3 DNA: TGTGCCAGCAGCTACAGAGAAATGAACACTGAAGCTTTCTTT
clone size: once; D gene: NA; V gene: TRBV2; J gene: TRBJ1-4; CDR3 protein: CASSSIGAVTNEKLFF; CDR3 DNA: TGTGCCAGCAGCTCAATCGGGGCAGTCACTAATGAAAAACTGTTTTTT
clone size: NA; D gene: NA; V gene: TRBV7-2; J gene: TRBJ2-7; CDR3 protein: CASSSSAEQYF; CDR3 DNA: TGTGCCAGCAGCTCCTCAGCTGAGCAGTACTTC
clone size: NA; D gene: TRBD1; V gene: TRBV2; J gene: TRBJ2-6; CDR3 protein: CASSETRGPGANVLTF; CDR3 DNA: TGTGCCAGCAGTGAAACCAGGGGGCCTGGGGCCAACGTCCTGACTTTC
clone size: NA; D gene: TRBD2; V gene: TRBV5-1; J gene: TRBJ2-2; CDR3 protein: CASSLEGSGNKVGELFF; CDR3 DNA: TGCGCCAGCAGCTTGGAGGGTAGCGGGAATAAAGTCGGGGAGCTGTTTTTT
clone size: NA; D gene: NA; V gene: TRBV28; J gene: TRBJ2-3; CDR3 protein: CASSLLASDRDTQYF; CDR3 DNA: TGTGCCAGCAGTTTATTGGCTAGCGATCGGGATACGCAGTATTTT
clone size: NA; D gene: TRBD1; V gene: TRBV27; J gene: TRBJ2-2; CDR3 protein: CASSPRTGTANGELFF; CDR3 DNA: TGTGCCAGCAGTCCTCGGACAGGGACGGCGAACGGGGAGCTGTTTTTT
clone size: NA; D gene: NA; V gene: TRBV28; J gene: TRBJ1-2; CDR3 protein: CASSLPGYQRGYTF; CDR3 DNA: TGTGCCAGCAGTCTCCCAGGATATCAGCGGGGCTACACCTTC
clone size: NA; D gene: TRBD2; V gene: TRBV27; J gene: TRBJ2-5; CDR3 protein: CASRTSGGARETQYF; CDR3 DNA: TGTGCCAGCAGAACTAGCGGGGGGGCCAGGGAGACCCAGTACTTC
clone size: NA; D gene: NA; V gene: TRBV27; J gene: TRBJ2-7; CDR3 protein: CASSLRQSLSSYEQYF; CDR3 DNA: TGTGCCAGCAGTTTACGACAGTCCCTTAGCTCCTACGAGCAGTACTTC
clone size: NA; D gene: TRBD1; V gene: TRBV11-2; J gene: TRBJ1-6; CDR3 protein: CASSAAGGSYNSPLHF; CDR3 DNA: TGTGCCAGCAGCGCAGCAGGGGGCTCCTATAATTCACCCCTCCACTTT
clone size: NA; D gene: NA; V gene: TRBV9; J gene: TRBJ1-6; CDR3 protein: CASSVEPGTGNSPLHF; CDR3 DNA: TGTGCCAGCAGCGTAGAGCCGGGTACGGGAAATTCACCCCTCCACTTT
clone size: NA; D gene: NA; V gene: TRBV6-5; J gene: TRBJ1-6; CDR3 protein: CASSYIDSQTSPLHF; CDR3 DNA: TGTGCCAGCAGTTACATTGACAGCCAGACTTCACCCCTCCACTTT
clone size: NA; D gene: TRBD1; V gene: TRBV28; J gene: TRBJ1-5; CDR3 protein: CASRAPGQNGNQPQHF; CDR3 DNA: TGTGCCAGCAGAGCACCGGGACAGAATGGAAATCAGCCCCAGCATTTT
clone size: NA; D gene: NA; V gene: TRBV5-1; J gene: TRBJ1-1; CDR3 protein: CASSLAFGTEAFF; CDR3 DNA: TGCGCCAGCAGCTTGGCCTTCGGGACTGAAGCTTTCTTT
clone size: NA; D gene: NA; V gene: TRBV5-1; J gene: TRBJ1-4; CDR3 protein: CASSLSDPLFGEKLFF; CDR3 DNA: TGCGCCAGCAGCCTCTCCGACCCTCTCTTTGGGGAAAAACTGTTTTTT
clone size: NA; D gene: NA; V gene: TRBV6-4; J gene: TRBJ1-2; CDR3 protein: CASSALIRDKVTDSYGYTF; CDR3 DNA: TGTGCCAGCAGTGCCTTGATCCGGGACAAGGTTACGGACTCCTATGGCTACACCTTC
clone size: NA; D gene: NA; V gene: TRBV20-1; J gene: TRBJ2-1; CDR3 protein: CSAPGRDEQFF; CDR3 DNA: TGCAGTGCTCCCGGTCGGGATGAGCAGTTCTTC
clone size: NA; D gene: NA; V gene: TRBV11-2; J gene: TRBJ1-5; CDR3 protein: CASSLESGVGQPQHF; CDR3 DNA: TGTGCCAGCAGCTTAGAGTCAGGGGTAGGACAGCCCCAGCATTTT
clone size: NA; D gene: NA; V gene: TRBV4-3; J gene: TRBJ2-5; CDR3 protein: CASSQDRRETQYF; CDR3 DNA: TGCGCCAGCAGCCAAGACCGGAGGGAGACCCAGTACTTC
clone size: NA; D gene: TRBD1; V gene: TRBV6-5; J gene: TRBJ1-3; CDR3 protein: CASSYRGTDGNTIYF; CDR3 DNA: TGTGCCAGCAGTTATCGCGGGACAGATGGAAACACCATATATTTT
clone size: NA; D gene: NA; V gene: TRBV5-1; J gene: TRBJ1-4; CDR3 protein: CASSLASGATNEKLFF; CDR3 DNA: TGCGCCAGCAGCTTGGCGTCAGGGGCAACTAATGAAAAACTGTTTTTT
clone size: NA; D gene: NA; V gene: TRBV6-5; J gene: TRBJ1-4; CDR3 protein: CASSYSKWNEKLFF; CDR3 DNA: TGTGCCAGCAGTTACTCGAAATGGAATGAAAAACTGTTTTTT
clone size: NA; D gene: TRBD1; V gene: TRBV11-2; J gene: TRBJ1-2; CDR3 protein: CASSSDRVGGYTF; CDR3 DNA: TGTGCCAGCAGCTCCGACAGGGTTGGTGGCTACACCTTC
clone size: NA; D gene: NA; V gene: TRBV7-3; J gene: TRBJ2-5; CDR3 protein: CASSSTPGLGTQYF; CDR3 DNA: TGTGCCAGCAGCTCTACACCCGGTCTTGGGACCCAGTACTTC
clone size: NA; D gene: TRBD1; V gene: TRBV6-5; J gene: TRBJ1-2; CDR3 protein: CASRLKQGANYGYTF; CDR3 DNA: TGTGCCAGCAGGCTAAAGCAGGGGGCGAACTATGGCTACACCTTC
clone size: NA; D gene: TRBD1; V gene: TRBV5-4; J gene: TRBJ2-7; CDR3 protein: CASSFGGQGPLEQYF; CDR3 DNA: TGTGCCAGCAGCTTTGGGGGACAGGGGCCTCTCGAGCAGTACTTC
clone size: NA; D gene: TRBD1; V gene: TRBV2; J gene: TRBJ2-2; CDR3 protein: CASSDQGAGTGELFF; CDR3 DNA: TGTGCCAGCAGTGACCAGGGGGCAGGGACCGGGGAGCTGTTTTTT
clone size: NA; D gene: TRBD1; V gene: TRBV6-5; J gene: TRBJ2-1; CDR3 protein: CASSTSDRVEQFF; CDR3 DNA: TGTGCCAGCAGCACATCCGACAGGGTTGAGCAGTTCTTC
clone size: NA; D gene: NA; V gene: TRBV4-1; J gene: TRBJ1-1; CDR3 protein: CASSRDKNTEAFF; CDR3 DNA: TGCGCCAGCAGCCGGGACAAGAACACTGAAGCTTTCTTT
clone size: NA; D gene: TRBD2; V gene: TRBV4-1; J gene: TRBJ2-5; CDR3 protein: CASSLATSGAIGAQYF; CDR3 DNA: TGCGCCAGCAGCCTCGCGACTAGCGGGGCGATTGGGGCCCAGTACTTC